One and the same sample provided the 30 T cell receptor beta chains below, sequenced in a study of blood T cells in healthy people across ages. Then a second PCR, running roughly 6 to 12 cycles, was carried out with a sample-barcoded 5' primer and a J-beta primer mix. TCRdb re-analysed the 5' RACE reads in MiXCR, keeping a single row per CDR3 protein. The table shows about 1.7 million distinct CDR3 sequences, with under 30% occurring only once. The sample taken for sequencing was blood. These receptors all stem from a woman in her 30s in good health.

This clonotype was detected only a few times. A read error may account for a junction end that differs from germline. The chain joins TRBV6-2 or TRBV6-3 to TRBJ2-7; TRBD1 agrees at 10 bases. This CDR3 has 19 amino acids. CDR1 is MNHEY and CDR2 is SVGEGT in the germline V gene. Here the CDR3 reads CANSRRDRGRRPSSYEQYF. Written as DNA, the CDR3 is TGTGCCAACAGTCGTCGGGACAGGGGAAGGCGGCCGAGCTCCTACGAGCAGTACTTC.

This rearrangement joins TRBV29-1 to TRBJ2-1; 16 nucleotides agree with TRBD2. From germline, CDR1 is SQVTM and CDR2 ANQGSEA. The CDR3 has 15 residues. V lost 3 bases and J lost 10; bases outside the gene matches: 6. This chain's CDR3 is CSVDVGTSGGGEQFF. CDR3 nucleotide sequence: TGCAGCGTTGATGTAGGGACTAGCGGGGGGGGCGAGCAGTTCTTC.

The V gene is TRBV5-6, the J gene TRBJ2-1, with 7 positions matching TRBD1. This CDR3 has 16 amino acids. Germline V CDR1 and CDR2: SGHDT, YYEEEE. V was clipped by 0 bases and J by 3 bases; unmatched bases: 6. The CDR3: CASSLVEGAVYNEQFF. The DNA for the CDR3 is TGTGCCAGCAGCTTGGTTGAGGGGGCCGTCTACAATGAGCAGTTCTTC.

The CDR3 coding sequence is TGTGCCAGCAGCCGGGACAATAGAAACACCATATATTTT. Translating gives CASSRDNRNTIYF. The chain couples TRBV5-5 to TRBJ1-3; a possible D gene is TRBD1 (6 bases). V was shortened by 4 bases and J by 5 bases, with 10 bases between the two germline ends. There are 13 residues in the CDR3. CDR1 SGHKS and CDR2 YYEKEE come from the germline V gene (reference sequence).

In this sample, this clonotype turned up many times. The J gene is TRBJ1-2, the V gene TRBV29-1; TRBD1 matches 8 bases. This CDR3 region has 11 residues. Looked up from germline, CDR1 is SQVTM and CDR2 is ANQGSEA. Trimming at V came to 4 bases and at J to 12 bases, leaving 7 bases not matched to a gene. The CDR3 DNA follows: TGCAGCGTTGGGGGGACAGGCGGTGACACCTTC. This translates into CSVGGTGGDTF.

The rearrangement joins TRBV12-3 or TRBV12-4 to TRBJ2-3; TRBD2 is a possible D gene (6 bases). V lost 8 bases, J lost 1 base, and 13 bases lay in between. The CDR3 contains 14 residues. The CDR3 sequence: CASQIASGTDTQYF. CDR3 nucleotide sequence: TGTGCCAGCCAGATAGCTAGCGGCACAGATACGCAGTATTTT.

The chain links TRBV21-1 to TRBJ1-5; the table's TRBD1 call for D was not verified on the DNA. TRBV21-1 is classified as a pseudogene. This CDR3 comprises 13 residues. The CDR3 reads CASSKEGGQPQHF. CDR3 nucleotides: TGTGCCAGCAGCAAAGAGGGGGGTCAGCCCCAGCATTTT.

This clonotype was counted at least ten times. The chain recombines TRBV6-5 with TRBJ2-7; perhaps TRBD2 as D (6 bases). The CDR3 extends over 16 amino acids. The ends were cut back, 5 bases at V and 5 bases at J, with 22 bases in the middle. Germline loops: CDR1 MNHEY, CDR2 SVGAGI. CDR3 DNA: TGTGCCAGCAGTCACGGTCGGGGGACGTCGGCCCACGAGCAGTACTTC. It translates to CASSHGRGTSAHEQYF.

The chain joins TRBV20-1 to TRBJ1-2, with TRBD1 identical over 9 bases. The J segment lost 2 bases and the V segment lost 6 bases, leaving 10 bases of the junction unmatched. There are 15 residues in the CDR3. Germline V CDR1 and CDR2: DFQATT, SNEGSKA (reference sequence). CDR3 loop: CSAKNAGTGNYGYTF. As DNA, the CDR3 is TGCAGTGCGAAGAATGCGGGGACAGGGAACTATGGCTACACCTTC.

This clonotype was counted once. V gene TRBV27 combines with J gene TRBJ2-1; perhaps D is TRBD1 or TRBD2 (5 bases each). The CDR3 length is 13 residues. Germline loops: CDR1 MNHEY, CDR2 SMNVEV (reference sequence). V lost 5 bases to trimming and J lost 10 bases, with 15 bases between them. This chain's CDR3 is CASSGDRRLEQFF. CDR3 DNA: TGTGCCAGCAGTGGGGACCGGAGGTTGGAGCAGTTCTTC.

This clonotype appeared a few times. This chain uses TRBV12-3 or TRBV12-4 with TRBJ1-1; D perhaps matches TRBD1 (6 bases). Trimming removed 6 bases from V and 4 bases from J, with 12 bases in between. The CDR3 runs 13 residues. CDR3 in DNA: TGTGCCAGCAGGAACAGGGAGGTCACTGAAGCTTTCTTT. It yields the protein CASRNREVTEAFF.

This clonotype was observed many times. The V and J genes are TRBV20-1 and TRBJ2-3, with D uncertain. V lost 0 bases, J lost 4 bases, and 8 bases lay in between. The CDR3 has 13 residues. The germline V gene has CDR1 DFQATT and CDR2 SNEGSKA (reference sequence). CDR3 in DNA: TGCAGTGCTAGAGATACCCGCGCAGATACGCAGTATTTT. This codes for CSARDTRADTQYF.

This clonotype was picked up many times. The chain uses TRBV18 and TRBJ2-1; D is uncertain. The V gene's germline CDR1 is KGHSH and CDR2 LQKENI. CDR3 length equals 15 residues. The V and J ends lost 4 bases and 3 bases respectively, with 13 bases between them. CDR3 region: CASSRAMAGYNEQFF. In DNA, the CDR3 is TGTGCCAGCTCACGGGCTATGGCTGGCTACAATGAGCAGTTCTTC.

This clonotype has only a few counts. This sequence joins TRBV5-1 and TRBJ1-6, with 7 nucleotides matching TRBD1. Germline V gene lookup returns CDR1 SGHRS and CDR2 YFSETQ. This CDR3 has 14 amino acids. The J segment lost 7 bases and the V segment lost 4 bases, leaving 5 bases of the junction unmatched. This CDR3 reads CASSDRDRNSPLHF. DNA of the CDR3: TGCGCCAGCAGCGACCGGGACAGAAATTCACCCCTCCACTTT.

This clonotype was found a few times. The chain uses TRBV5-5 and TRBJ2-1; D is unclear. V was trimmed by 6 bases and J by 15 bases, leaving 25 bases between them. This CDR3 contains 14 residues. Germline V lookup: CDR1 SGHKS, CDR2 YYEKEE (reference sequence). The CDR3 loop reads CASTTRPADARPFF. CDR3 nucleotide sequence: TGTGCCAGCACCACAAGACCGGCCGATGCCAGGCCGTTCTTC.

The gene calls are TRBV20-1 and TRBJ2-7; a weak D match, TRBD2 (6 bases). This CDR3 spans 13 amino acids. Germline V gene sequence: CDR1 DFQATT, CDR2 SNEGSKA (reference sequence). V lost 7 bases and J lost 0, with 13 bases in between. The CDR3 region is CSGEADISYEQYF. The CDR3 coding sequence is TGCAGTGGGGAGGCGGATATCTCCTACGAGCAGTACTTC.

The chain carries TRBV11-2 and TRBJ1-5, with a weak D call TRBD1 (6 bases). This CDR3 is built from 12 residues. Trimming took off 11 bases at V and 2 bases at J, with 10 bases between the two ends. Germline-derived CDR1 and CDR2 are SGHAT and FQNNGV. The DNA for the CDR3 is TGTGCCCTCCCAGGGGGCAATCAGCCCCAGCATTTT. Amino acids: CALPGGNQPQHF.

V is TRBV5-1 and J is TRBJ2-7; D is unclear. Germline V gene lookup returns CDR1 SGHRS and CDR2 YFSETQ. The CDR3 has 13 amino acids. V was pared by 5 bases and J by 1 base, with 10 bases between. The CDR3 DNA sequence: TGCGCCAGCAGTTCAGAACCTTCCTACGAGCAGTACTTC. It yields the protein CASSSEPSYEQYF.

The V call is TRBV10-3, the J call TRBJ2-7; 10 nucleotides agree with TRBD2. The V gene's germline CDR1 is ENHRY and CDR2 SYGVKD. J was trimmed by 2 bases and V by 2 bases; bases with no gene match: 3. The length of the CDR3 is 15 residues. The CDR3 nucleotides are TGTGCCATCAGTGAGGCTAGCGGGGGCCCCTACGAGCAGTACTTC. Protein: CAISEASGGPYEQYF.

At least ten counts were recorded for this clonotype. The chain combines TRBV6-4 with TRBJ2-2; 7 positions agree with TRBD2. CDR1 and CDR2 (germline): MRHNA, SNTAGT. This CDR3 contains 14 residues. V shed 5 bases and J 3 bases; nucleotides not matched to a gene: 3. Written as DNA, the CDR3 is TGTGCCAGCAGTCCGGGGGGTTACACCGGGGAGCTGTTTTTT. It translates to CASSPGGYTGELFF.

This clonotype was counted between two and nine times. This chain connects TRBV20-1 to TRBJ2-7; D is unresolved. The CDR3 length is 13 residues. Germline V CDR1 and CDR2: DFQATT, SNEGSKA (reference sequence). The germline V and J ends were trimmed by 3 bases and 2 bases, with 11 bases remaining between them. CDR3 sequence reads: CSASQAGTYEQYF. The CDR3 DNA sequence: TGCAGTGCTAGTCAGGCAGGAACCTACGAGCAGTACTTC.

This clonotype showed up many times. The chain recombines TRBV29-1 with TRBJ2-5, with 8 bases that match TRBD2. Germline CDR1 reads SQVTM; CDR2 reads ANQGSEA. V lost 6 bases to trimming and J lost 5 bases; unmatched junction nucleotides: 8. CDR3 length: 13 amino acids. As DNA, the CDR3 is TGCAGCGTCAAAGCGGGAGTTGGTGAGACCCAGTACTTC. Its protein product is CSVKAGVGETQYF.

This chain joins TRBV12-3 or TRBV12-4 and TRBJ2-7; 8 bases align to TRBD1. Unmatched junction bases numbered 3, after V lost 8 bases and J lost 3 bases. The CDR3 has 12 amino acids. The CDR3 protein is CASQGAVYEQYF. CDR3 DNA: TGTGCCAGCCAGGGGGCGGTCTACGAGCAGTACTTC.

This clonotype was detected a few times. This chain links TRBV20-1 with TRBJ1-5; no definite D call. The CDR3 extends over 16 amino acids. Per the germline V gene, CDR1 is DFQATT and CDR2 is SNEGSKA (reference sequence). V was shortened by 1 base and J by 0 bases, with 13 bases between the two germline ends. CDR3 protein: CSARGSTADSNQPQHF. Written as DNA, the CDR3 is TGCAGTGCTAGAGGATCTACAGCTGATAGCAATCAGCCCCAGCATTTT.

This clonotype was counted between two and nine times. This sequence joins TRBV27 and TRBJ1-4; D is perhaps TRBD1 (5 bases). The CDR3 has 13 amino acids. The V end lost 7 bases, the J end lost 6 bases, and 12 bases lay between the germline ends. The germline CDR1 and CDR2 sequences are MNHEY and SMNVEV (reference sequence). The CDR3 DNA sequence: TGTGCCAGCAAAGACAGTCTGGATGAAAAACTGTTTTTT. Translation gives CASKDSLDEKLFF.

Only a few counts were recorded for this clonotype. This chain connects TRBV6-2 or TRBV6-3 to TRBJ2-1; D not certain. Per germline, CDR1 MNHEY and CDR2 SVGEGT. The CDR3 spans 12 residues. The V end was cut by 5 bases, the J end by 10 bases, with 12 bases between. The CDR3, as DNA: TGTGCCAGCAGTCTGACTTTCAACGAGCAGTTCTTC. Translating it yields CASSLTFNEQFF.

In DNA, the CDR3 is TGTGCCAGCGCGACAGGGTTCGACGAGCAGTACTTC. It encodes CASATGFDEQYF. The chain carries TRBV27 and TRBJ2-7; the match to TRBD1 covers 7 bases. The V and J ends lost 8 bases and 5 bases, in that order; junction bases with no gene match: 6. The CDR3 loop spans 12 amino acids. Looked up from germline, CDR1 is MNHEY and CDR2 is SMNVEV (reference sequence).

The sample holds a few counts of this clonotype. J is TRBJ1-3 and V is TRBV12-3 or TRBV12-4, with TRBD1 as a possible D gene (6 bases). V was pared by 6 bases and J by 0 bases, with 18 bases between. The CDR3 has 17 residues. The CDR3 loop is CASRDPGTQSSGNTIYF. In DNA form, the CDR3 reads TGTGCCAGCAGAGATCCCGGGACACAAAGCTCTGGAAACACCATATATTTT.

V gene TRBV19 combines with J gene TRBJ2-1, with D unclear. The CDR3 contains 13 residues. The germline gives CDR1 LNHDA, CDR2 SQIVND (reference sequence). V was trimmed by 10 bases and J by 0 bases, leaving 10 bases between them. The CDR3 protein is CATRRASYNEQFF. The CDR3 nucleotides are TGTGCCACCCGAAGGGCCTCCTACAATGAGCAGTTCTTC.

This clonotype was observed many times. In DNA, the CDR3 is TGTGCCAGCAGCGCAGGATGGGGCACTGAAGCTTTCTTT. It encodes CASSAGWGTEAFF. This rearrangement joins TRBV7-2 to TRBJ1-1; the D is unclear. CDR3 size: 13 residues. V lost 5 bases, J lost 4 bases, and 11 bases lay in between. CDR1 is SGHTA and CDR2 is FQGNSA in the germline V gene. The entire variable domain, with the rest obtained from reference TRBV7-2 and TRBJ1-1, is as follows: GAGVSQSPSNKVTEKGKDVELRCDPISGHTALYWYRQSLGQGLEFLIYFQGNSAPDKSGLPSDRFSAERTGGSVSTLTIQRTQQEDSAVYLCASSAGWGTEAFFGQGTRLTVV.